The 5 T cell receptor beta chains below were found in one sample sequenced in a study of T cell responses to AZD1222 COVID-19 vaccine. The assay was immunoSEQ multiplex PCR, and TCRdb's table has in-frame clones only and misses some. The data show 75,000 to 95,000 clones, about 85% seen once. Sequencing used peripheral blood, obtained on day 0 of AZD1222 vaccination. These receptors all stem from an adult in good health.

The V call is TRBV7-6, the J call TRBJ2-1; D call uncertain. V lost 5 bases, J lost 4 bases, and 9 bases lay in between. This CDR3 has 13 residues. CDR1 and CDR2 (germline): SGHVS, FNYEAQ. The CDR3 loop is CASSALLYNEQFF. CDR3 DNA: TGTGCCAGCAGCGCTCTACTTTACAATGAGCAGTTCTTC.

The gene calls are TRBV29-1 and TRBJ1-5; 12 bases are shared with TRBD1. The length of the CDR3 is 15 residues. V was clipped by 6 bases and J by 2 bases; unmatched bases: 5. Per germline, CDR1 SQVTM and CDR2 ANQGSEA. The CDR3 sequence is CSVAGTGGGNQPQHF. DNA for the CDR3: TGCAGCGTCGCCGGGACAGGGGGCGGCAATCAGCCCCAGCATTTT.

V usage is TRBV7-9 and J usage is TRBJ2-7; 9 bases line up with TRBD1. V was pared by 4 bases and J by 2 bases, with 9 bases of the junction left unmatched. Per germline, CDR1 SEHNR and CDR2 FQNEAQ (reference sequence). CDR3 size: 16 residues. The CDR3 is CASSSSTGGDPYEQYF. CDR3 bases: TGTGCCAGCAGCTCGTCGACAGGGGGGGATCCCTACGAGCAGTACTTC.

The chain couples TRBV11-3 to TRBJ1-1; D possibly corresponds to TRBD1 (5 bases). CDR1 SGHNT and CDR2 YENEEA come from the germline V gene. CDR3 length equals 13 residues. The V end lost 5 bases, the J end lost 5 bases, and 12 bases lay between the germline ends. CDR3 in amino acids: CASSRGVQTEAFF. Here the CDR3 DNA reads TGTGCCAGCAGCCGGGGGGTCCAAACTGAAGCTTTCTTT.

In nucleotides, the CDR3 is TGTGCCAGCAGCCCTAGGACCTACGCCACCGAGCAGTACTTC. Protein sequence: CASSPRTYATEQYF. The V call is TRBV7-2, the J call TRBJ2-7; D call uncertain. V was pared by 5 bases and J by 6 bases, with 17 bases between. Looked up from germline, CDR1 is SGHTA and CDR2 is FQGNSA. The CDR3 loop spans 14 amino acids.